The TCR beta chain under discussion was sequenced for a study of blood T cell repertoires in COVID-19. V dropped 4 bases and J dropped 9; count of bases not matched to a gene: 12. Looked up from germline, CDR1 is SGDLS and CDR2 is YYNGEE. The CDR3 sequence is 16 residues long. In the original analysis: For nucleated cells, counts were estimated from reference gene primer amplification. The table came from immunoSEQ multiplex PCR; TCRdb's copy has only in-frame clones and leaves some out. D and trimming come from the DNA, and the V and J calls and clone size come from that table. The data contain tens of thousands of clones, 85% to 90% of them singletons.

V usage is TRBV9 and J usage is TRBJ2-1; TRBD2 matches at 11 bases. Material: peripheral blood. This clonotype originated in a man in his 70s with active or convalescent COVID-19. CDR3 DNA sequence: TGTGCCAGCAGCACTCCCGGGACTAGCGGAACAGTTGAGCAGTTCTTC. Amino acids: CASSTPGTSGTVEQFF.